This T cell receptor beta chain was captured in a study of cytomegalovirus exposure and HLA in healthy donors. For this clone: Its matching antigen is unknown.

13 Jbeta primers and 60 Vbeta primers were used for the PCR. Measured with immunoSEQ multiplex PCR; TCRdb has only the in-frame clones, and not every one. The sample totals approximately 96,000 clones. Points from the study as a whole: Researchers catalogued 150 or so TCR beta chains as cytomegalovirus-associated. As confirmed in vitro, a few CMV-associated chains were specific for CMV antigens. It has been reported that TCR beta sequences accurately predicted the HLA-A and HLA-B alleles of most subjects.

This CDR3 is 12 amino acids long. Germline CDR1 is MGHRA and CDR2 is YSYEKL. The V end was cut by 1 base, the J end by 7 bases, with 5 bases between. Input material: PBMCs. The chain has TRBV4-1 and TRBJ2-1; D is uncertain. This sequence originates from a girl aged 10-17 years in good health and CMV-seropositive. CDR3 loop: CASSQALNEQFF. The CDR3 nucleotides are TGCGCCAGCAGCCAAGCCCTAAATGAGCAGTTCTTC.